This is a list of T cell receptor beta chains from one sample in a study of cytomegalovirus exposure and HLA in healthy donors. Clones were sequenced by immunoSEQ multiplex PCR, and TCRdb holds only the in-frame ones, with some missing. The sample gives approximately 190,000 clones, around 75% of which show up once; 4.5% to 7.5% is in the top ten. Sequencing was done on a sample of PBMCs. All receptors come from a woman younger than 45 in good health and CMV-seropositive. Each CDR3 is given with its conserved first and last residue. Fields, in order: J gene, V gene, D gene, clone size, CDR3 DNA, CDR3 protein. The D gene is left open where the match is weak. Clone size appears in some rows only: once, few, many, or a class for an expanded clone.

j_call: TRBJ2-1; v_call: TRBV10-3; d_call: .; clone_size: .; cdr3_nt: TGTGCCATCAGTGAGAGGGGGAACAATGAGCAGTTCTTC; cdr3_aa: CAISERGNNEQFF
j_call: TRBJ2-7; v_call: TRBV10-3; d_call: TRBD2; clone_size: .; cdr3_nt: TGTGCCATCAGACCAGCGGGAGCGTACGAGCAGTACTTC; cdr3_aa: CAIRPAGAYEQYF
j_call: TRBJ1-1; v_call: TRBV6-6; d_call: .; clone_size: .; cdr3_nt: TGTGCCAGCAGTTACTCAGGGGTGGCGAACACTGAAGCTTTCTTT; cdr3_aa: CASSYSGVANTEAFF
j_call: TRBJ2-3; v_call: TRBV5-1; d_call: .; clone_size: few; cdr3_nt: TGCGCCAGCAGCTTGTCTGGTCGCAGGGGAACAGATACGCAGTATTTT; cdr3_aa: CASSLSGRRGTDTQYF
j_call: TRBJ1-2; v_call: TRBV27; d_call: TRBD1; clone_size: .; cdr3_nt: TGTGCCAGCAGTTTAAGTACGGGACAGGGGTCCTATGGCTACACCTTC; cdr3_aa: CASSLSTGQGSYGYTF
j_call: TRBJ1-4; v_call: TRBV2; d_call: TRBD1; clone_size: once; cdr3_nt: TGTGCCAGCAGTGAGACAGGGCAGGTGTTTTTT; cdr3_aa: CASSETGQVFF
j_call: TRBJ1-2; v_call: TRBV6-5; d_call: TRBD1; clone_size: .; cdr3_nt: TGTGCCAGCAGACCCGCCAAGGGGGCCCCCAATGGCTACACCTTC; cdr3_aa: CASRPAKGAPNGYTF
j_call: TRBJ2-7; v_call: TRBV15; d_call: .; clone_size: .; cdr3_nt: TGTGCCACCAGCAGCGTCGACAGTATCTACGAGCAGTACTTC; cdr3_aa: CATSSVDSIYEQYF
j_call: TRBJ2-7; v_call: TRBV9; d_call: .; clone_size: once; cdr3_nt: TGTGCCAGCAGCGTTGGAGGGGGCGCATCACACGAGCAGTACTTC; cdr3_aa: CASSVGGGASHEQYF
j_call: TRBJ2-3; v_call: TRBV6-5; d_call: .; clone_size: .; cdr3_nt: TGTGCCAGCGGGGCTCCCTTGGATACGCAGTATTTT; cdr3_aa: CASGAPLDTQYF
j_call: TRBJ2-4; v_call: TRBV2; d_call: TRBD2; clone_size: once; cdr3_nt: TGTGCCAGCAGTGTCGCGGGGGGCGAACTAGCCAAAAACATTCAGTACTTC; cdr3_aa: CASSVAGGELAKNIQYF
j_call: TRBJ1-5; v_call: TRBV27; d_call: TRBD1; clone_size: .; cdr3_nt: TGTGCCAGCAGTTACGGACAGGGCCACAACCAGCCCCAGCATTTT; cdr3_aa: CASSYGQGHNQPQHF
j_call: TRBJ1-2; v_call: TRBV5-6; d_call: TRBD1; clone_size: .; cdr3_nt: TGTGCCAGCAGCTGGGTGACAGGGGCAGATGGGAGGGATGGCTACACCTTC; cdr3_aa: CASSWVTGADGRDGYTF
j_call: TRBJ1-2; v_call: TRBV28; d_call: .; clone_size: .; cdr3_nt: TGTGCCAGCAGTACTAGGACCCCAGCTAACTATGGCTACACCTTC; cdr3_aa: CASSTRTPANYGYTF
j_call: TRBJ2-1; v_call: TRBV11-2; d_call: TRBD2; clone_size: few; cdr3_nt: TGTGCCAGCAGCTTCCCCCGGGCGGGAGGGCCGCAAAATGAGCAGTTCTTC; cdr3_aa: CASSFPRAGGPQNEQFF
j_call: TRBJ1-5; v_call: TRBV5-1; d_call: .; clone_size: .; cdr3_nt: TGCGCCAGCAGCTTGGCCGCGGGTCAGCCCCAGCATTTT; cdr3_aa: CASSLAAGQPQHF
j_call: TRBJ1-2; v_call: TRBV5-1; d_call: TRBD1; clone_size: few; cdr3_nt: TGCGCCAGCAGCCAACAGGGGAACCTTTATGGCTACACCTTC; cdr3_aa: CASSQQGNLYGYTF
j_call: TRBJ1-2; v_call: TRBV6-5; d_call: .; clone_size: .; cdr3_nt: TGTGCCAGCAGTTACGGGCAGGGCAATGGCTACACCTTC; cdr3_aa: CASSYGQGNGYTF
j_call: TRBJ1-5; v_call: TRBV9; d_call: .; clone_size: .; cdr3_nt: TGTGCCAGTAGCGTAGGCGGTTTTGGGAATCAGCCCCAGCATTTT; cdr3_aa: CASSVGGFGNQPQHF
j_call: TRBJ2-7; v_call: TRBV2; d_call: .; clone_size: .; cdr3_nt: TGTGCCAGCAGGGACAAGAGCAGTTCAGGGCAGTACTTC; cdr3_aa: CASRDKSSSGQYF
j_call: TRBJ1-2; v_call: TRBV28; d_call: .; clone_size: .; cdr3_nt: TGTGCCAGCAGTTTGGTCTCAGCTAACTATGGCTACACCTTC; cdr3_aa: CASSLVSANYGYTF
j_call: TRBJ1-1; v_call: TRBV7-9; d_call: .; clone_size: .; cdr3_nt: TGTTCCAGCAGCTTAAGCAGGATCCGGAACACTGAAGCTTTCTTT; cdr3_aa: CSSSLSRIRNTEAFF